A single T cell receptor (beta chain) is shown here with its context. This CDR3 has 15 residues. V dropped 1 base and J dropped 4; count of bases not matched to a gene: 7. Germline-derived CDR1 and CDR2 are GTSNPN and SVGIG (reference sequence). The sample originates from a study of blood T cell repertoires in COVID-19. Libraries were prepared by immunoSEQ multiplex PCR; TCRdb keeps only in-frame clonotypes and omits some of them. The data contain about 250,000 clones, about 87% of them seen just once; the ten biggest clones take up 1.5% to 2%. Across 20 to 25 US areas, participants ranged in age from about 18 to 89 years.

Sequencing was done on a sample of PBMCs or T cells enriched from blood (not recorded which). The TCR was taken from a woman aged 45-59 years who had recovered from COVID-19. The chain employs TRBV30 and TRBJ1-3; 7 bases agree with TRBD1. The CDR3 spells CAWSGGTAPGNTIYF. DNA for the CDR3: TGTGCCTGGAGTGGGGGGACAGCTCCAGGAAACACCATATATTTT.